This T cell receptor beta chain was obtained from a study of beta chain features in type 1 diabetes listed by TCRdb under 2018. In terms of the full investigation: Mean age, gender distribution, total cell number and subset yield were not different between patients and healthy donors. A total of just under 110,000,000 sorted cells were examined across all samples, and RNA yield correlated strongly with the number of cells per subset. Regulatory and stem cell-like memory subsets were obtained from only 8 patients and roughly 8 healthy donors, while naive and central memory subsets were obtained from all 30 or so donors. In the study, recently diagnosed type 1 diabetes patients and matched healthy donors were compared on the TCRB repertoires of their sorted circulating CD4+ T cell subsets. Beyond this particular receptor, the publication reports: Fewer insertions and more nucleotide deletions at VDJ recombination sites were observed in patients with type 1 diabetes, implying thymic rearrangement abnormalities. In all four CD4+ subsets, TCRB CDR3 length was moderately but significantly shorter in type 1 diabetes patients. Shorter templates might have been favored by PCR, but patient and control samples were amplified and corrected together, so both groups would have been affected equally by any skew. Because cDNA was sequenced instead of genomic DNA, highly expressing activated cells could be over-represented, though the groups showed no difference in activation or CD3 levels. HLA sub-analyses involved small numbers of individuals, so any influence of HLA type on TCRB rearrangement remained unresolved. Naive, central memory and regulatory TCRB repertoires appeared to be more alike among patients than among healthy donors.

The entire isolated RNA was reverse transcribed using the High Capacity cDNA Reverse Transcription Kit, and thus expressed TCRB transcripts were sequenced. Deep immunoSEQ sequencing was performed on naive, central memory and regulatory T cell samples, with an average of roughly 3.5 million total reads per sample. Sorted cells were lysed in RLT buffer and RNA was extracted with DNase-treated RNeasy Micro or Mini kits, depending on cell number. Each cell subset was processed on its own to prevent cross-contamination, while patient and healthy donor samples were processed together. The immunoSEQ multiplex PCR was used to amplify TCRB sequences from cDNA, generating 87-bp fragments that spanned the CDR3 region. Amplicons were sequenced on the Illumina HiSeq platform. As for how the authors treated the data: Synthetic template baselines were used to correct PCR bias computationally, reads within Hamming distance 2 were collapsed, and singletons that could not be merged were discarded. Reads were aligned to IMGT to assign V, D and J genes, CDR3 length, and insertions or deletions at six rearrangement sites. Within each subset, clonotype counts were normalized to sorted cell number, and only after that were true diversity and Gini coefficients computed with the tcR R package. Repertoire sharing was quantified using the overlap coefficient calculated on TCRB nucleotide sequences. The source is immuneACCESS, and TCRdb retained only in-frame sequences with V and J called. Part of the clones is not carried over; for the studies checked, unresolved V genes explain less than half of this, and the remainder is unexplained. The V and J calls and clone size come from that table; D and trimming were worked out from the DNA. This sample holds more than 150,000 clones; roughly 9% were observed only once. About 0.75% of the sample lies in the top ten.

Each donor gave one peripheral blood draw, averaging roughly 0.11 L, which was collected into heparinised tubes. A BD FACSAria II and a panel including CD45RO, CCR7, CD25, CD127, CD95 and CD27 were used to sort naive, central memory, regulatory and stem cell-like memory CD4+ T cells. A purity above 95% was achieved for all sorted populations. PBMCs were isolated right away by Lymphoprep density gradient centrifugation and were stained directly, without culture. So that batch effects would be minimized, each experiment stained and sorted samples in pairs, pairing one healthy donor with one patient. CDR1 and CDR2 (MNHEY, SMNVEV) derive from the germline V gene (reference sequence). From cysteine to phenylalanine, the CDR3 is 15 amino acids long. Only the CDR3 portion is preserved as DNA: 45 bases, with reading frame beginning at the first base. V and J are trimmed by 6 bases and 1 base, and the gene matches miss 8 bases of the junction.

This clone was counted a few times. Its antigen is not yet known. No much larger clone is present one base from it, and per-base qualities are unavailable. This TCR was recovered from a young woman with type 1 diabetes. Sequenced sample: central memory CD4+ T cells from blood. The rearrangement combines TRBV27 with TRBJ1-1, with 7 bases matching TRBD1. CDR3 region: CASSRDQGGNTEAFF. The sequenced DNA: TGTGCCAGCAGCAGGGACCAGGGGGGGAACACTGAAGCTTTCTTT.